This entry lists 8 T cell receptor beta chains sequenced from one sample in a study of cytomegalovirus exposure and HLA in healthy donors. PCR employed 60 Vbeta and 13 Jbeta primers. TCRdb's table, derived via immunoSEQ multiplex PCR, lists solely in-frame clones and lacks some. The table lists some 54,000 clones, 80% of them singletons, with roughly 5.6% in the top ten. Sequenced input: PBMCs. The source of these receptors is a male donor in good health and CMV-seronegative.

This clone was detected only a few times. Here the CDR3 reads CASSLDFAAPGYTF. CDR3 nucleotide sequence: TGTGCCAGCAGCTTAGATTTCGCGGCGCCTGGCTACACCTTC. The rearrangement joins TRBV7-2 to TRBJ1-2; D gene ambiguous. Germline-derived CDR1 and CDR2 are SGHTA and FQGNSA. The CDR3 has 14 amino acids. The V end lost 1 base, the J end lost 7 bases, and 13 bases lay between the germline ends.

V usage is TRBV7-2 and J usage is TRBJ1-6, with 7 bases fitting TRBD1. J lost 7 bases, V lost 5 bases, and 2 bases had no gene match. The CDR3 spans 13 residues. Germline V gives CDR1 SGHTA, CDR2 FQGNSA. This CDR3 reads CASSPDRNSPLHF. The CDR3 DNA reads TGTGCCAGCAGCCCGGACAGGAATTCACCCCTCCACTTT.

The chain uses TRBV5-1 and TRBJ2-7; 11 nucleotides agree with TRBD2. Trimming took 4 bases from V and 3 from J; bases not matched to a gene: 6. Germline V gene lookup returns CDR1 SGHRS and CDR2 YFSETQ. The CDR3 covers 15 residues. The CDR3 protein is CASSAASGGHYEQYF. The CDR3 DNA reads TGCGCCAGCAGCGCTGCTAGCGGGGGGCACTACGAGCAGTACTTC.

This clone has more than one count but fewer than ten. The CDR3 nucleotides are TGTGCCAGCAGCTCTACAGGGGGCGGGTACCGAGAAGCTTTCTTT. This gives the protein CASSSTGGGYREAFF. The chain uses TRBV13 and TRBJ1-1; the match to TRBD1 covers 9 bases. Germline CDR1 PRHDT, CDR2 FYEKMQ (reference sequence). With 4 bases clipped from V and 8 bases from J, the junction kept 11 bases outside the gene matches. The CDR3 contains 15 residues.

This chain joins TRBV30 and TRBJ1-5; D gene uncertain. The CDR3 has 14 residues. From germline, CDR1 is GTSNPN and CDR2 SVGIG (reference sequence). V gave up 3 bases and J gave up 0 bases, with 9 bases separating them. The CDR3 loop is CAWSSTASNQPQHF. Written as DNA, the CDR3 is TGTGCCTGGAGCTCCACAGCTAGCAATCAGCCCCAGCATTTT.

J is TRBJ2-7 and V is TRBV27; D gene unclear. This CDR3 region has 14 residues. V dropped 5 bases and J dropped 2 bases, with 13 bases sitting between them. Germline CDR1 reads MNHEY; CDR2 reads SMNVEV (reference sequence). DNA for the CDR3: TGTGCCAGCAGTCCCTCGACTGGTCCCTACGAGCAGTACTTC. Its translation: CASSPSTGPYEQYF.

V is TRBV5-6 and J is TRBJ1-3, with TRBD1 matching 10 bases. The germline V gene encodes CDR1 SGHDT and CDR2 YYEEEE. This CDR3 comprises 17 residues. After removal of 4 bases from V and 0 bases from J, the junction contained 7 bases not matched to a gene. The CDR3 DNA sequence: TGTGCCAGCAGCCCGGGGGGACAGGGGAACTCTGGAAACACCATATATTTT. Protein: CASSPGGQGNSGNTIYF.

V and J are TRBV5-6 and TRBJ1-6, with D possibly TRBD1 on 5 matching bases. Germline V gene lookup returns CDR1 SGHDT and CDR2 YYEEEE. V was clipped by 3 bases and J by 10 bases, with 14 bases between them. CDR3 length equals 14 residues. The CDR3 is CASSWGGAVSPLHF. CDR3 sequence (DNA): TGTGCCAGCAGCTGGGGAGGGGCGGTCTCACCCCTCCACTTT.